Below, 10 T cell receptor beta chains from the same sample are listed, as sequenced in a study of metastatic and nonmetastatic thyroid tumors. There were no patients who had received any treatment before thyroid surgery. TCRdb reassembled clones from the PCR reads with MiXCR. The table lists 50,000 or so clones, around 21% of them singletons, with 3.5% to 4% in the top ten. Source material: blood. The receptors were sampled from a male donor with papillary thyroid cancer or a benign thyroid nodule (not recorded which). Some clones in this sample may be carry-over from other donors' samples.

This rearrangement joins TRBV4-1 to TRBJ2-7, with 7 bases fitting TRBD2. This CDR3 spans 14 amino acids. Germline V gives CDR1 MGHRA, CDR2 YSYEKL. Losses at the gene ends were 10 bases for V and 7 bases for J; bases not matched to a gene: 16. For the CDR3, the DNA is TGCGCCAACAGTCAAAGAGAGCGGGATGGGGAGCAGTACTTC. It codes for CANSQRERDGEQYF.

The gene calls are TRBV27 and TRBJ2-6; a weak D match, TRBD2 (6 bases). This CDR3 contains 14 residues. The V end was cut by 7 bases, the J end by 4 bases, with 11 bases between. Per germline, CDR1 MNHEY and CDR2 SMNVEV (reference sequence). In nucleotides, the CDR3 is TGTGCCAGCAAGGAGGGTGCCGGGGCCAACGTCCTGACTTTC. Its protein is CASKEGAGANVLTF.

The chain joins TRBV5-4 to TRBJ2-3, with TRBD1 identical over 7 bases. Germline V lookup: CDR1 SGHNT, CDR2 YYREEE (reference sequence). Losses at the gene ends were 0 bases for V and 4 bases for J; bases not matched to a gene: 5. The CDR3 totals 15 residues. CDR3 in amino acids: CASSLEETGPDTQYF. CDR3 coding DNA: TGTGCCAGCAGCTTGGAGGAGACAGGGCCAGATACGCAGTATTTT.

This clone was observed at least ten times. This sequence joins TRBV10-3 and TRBJ1-6; no definite D call. V was trimmed by 4 bases and J by 6 bases, leaving 10 bases between them. Looked up from germline, CDR1 is ENHRY and CDR2 is SYGVKD. The CDR3 has 14 residues. The CDR3 here is CAISGPGRNSPLHF. The CDR3 nucleotides are TGTGCCATCAGTGGACCGGGCCGTAATTCACCCCTCCACTTT.

This clone has at least ten counts. V and J are TRBV30 and TRBJ1-2; D is undetermined. CDR1 and CDR2 (germline): GTSNPN, SVGIG (reference sequence). The V end was cut by 2 bases, the J end by 2 bases, with 9 bases between. The CDR3 is 13 amino acids. CDR3 bases: TGTGCCTGGAGTCAGCGCCAAAACTATGGCTACACCTTC. Residues: CAWSQRQNYGYTF.

This clone was seen once. The chain joins TRBV6-1 to TRBJ2-5; the match to TRBD2 covers 8 bases. Trimming removed 5 bases from V and 5 bases from J; junction bases left unmatched: 10. There are 15 residues in the CDR3. Per the germline V gene, CDR1 is MNHNS and CDR2 is SASEGT. The CDR3 region is CASSKSGSGRETQYF. CDR3 in DNA: TGTGCCAGCAGTAAAAGCGGGAGCGGGCGGGAGACCCAGTACTTC.

This clone was seen ten or more times. This chain connects TRBV19 to TRBJ2-3; 10 bases align to TRBD2. The CDR3 runs 16 residues. V shed 5 bases and J 0 bases; nucleotides not matched to a gene: 5. The germline CDR1 and CDR2 sequences are LNHDA and SQIVND (reference sequence). The CDR3 loop reads CASSLVAGGSTDTQYF. CDR3 nucleotide sequence: TGTGCCAGTAGTCTAGTAGCGGGGGGCAGCACAGATACGCAGTATTTT.

This clone was recorded many times. The CDR3 sequence is CASSKTHQTEAFF. The CDR3 nucleotides read TGTGCCAGCAGTAAAACTCACCAGACTGAAGCTTTCTTT. V gene TRBV6-1 combines with J gene TRBJ1-1; D remains unclear. Looked up from germline, CDR1 is MNHNS and CDR2 is SASEGT. V lost 5 bases and J 5 bases, leaving 12 bases between the germline ends. This CDR3 spans 13 amino acids.

This clone was picked up many times. The chain recombines TRBV6-4 with TRBJ2-1, with a weak D call TRBD1 (5 bases). This CDR3 spans 13 amino acids. Deletions cut 6 bases from V and 9 bases from J, with 15 bases between. CDR1 MRHNA and CDR2 SNTAGT come from the germline V gene. CDR3 sequence reads: CASSFEAGLEQFF. CDR3 nucleotide sequence: TGTGCCAGCAGCTTCGAGGCAGGGCTTGAGCAGTTCTTC.

There are a few counts of this clone. V gene TRBV19 combines with J gene TRBJ1-1; 8 positions match TRBD1. Unmatched junction bases numbered 7, after V lost 3 bases and J lost 10 bases. Germline V gene lookup returns CDR1 LNHDA and CDR2 SQIVND (reference sequence). There are 13 residues in the CDR3. The CDR3 protein is CASSIPGGSGAFF. The CDR3 region has the DNA TGTGCCAGTAGTATTCCAGGGGGCAGTGGAGCTTTCTTT.